This TCR beta chain is from a study of shared clonotypes between healthy human individuals. Study-wide findings and caveats: Shared clonotypes: approximately 4.5% naive CD4, under 4% naive CD8, 2.3% memory CD4, 0.4% to 0.5% memory CD8. The generation probabilities recorded for non-shared clonotypes fell below those of clonotypes shared by all four donors. Specimens sampled were limited to blood, with tissue repertoires likely differing.

From germline, CDR1 is MNHNS and CDR2 SASEGT. The CDR3 has 12 amino acids. The V and J ends lost 8 bases and 8 bases respectively, with 15 bases between them. Genomic DNA per cell subset filled all wells of several immunoSEQ plates. Assay: immunoSEQ multiplex PCR; the TCRdb copy retains only in-frame clones and omits some. The table shows around 1,000,000 clones, with 70% to 85% occurring only once. Regarding this clone: The antigen remains undetermined.

The source material was memory CD4+ T cells from PBMCs. Subset given: CD45RA-negative fraction. This TCR was sampled from a man between 18 and 35 years old in good health. Some clones in this sample may be carry-over from other donors' samples. This sequence joins TRBV6-1 and TRBJ1-1, with D unclear. Written as DNA, the CDR3 is TGTGCCAGCCGAAGGACTCAGCGGGAAGCTTTCTTT. Protein product: CASRRTQREAFF.